The 17 T cell receptor beta chains reported below all come from one sample, sequenced in a study of cytomegalovirus exposure and HLA in healthy donors. Data came from immunoSEQ multiplex PCR; TCRdb stores just in-frame clones and leaves some out. The repertoire holds roughly 220,000 clones, with roughly 83% as singletons. Sequencing input: PBMCs. The receptors stem from a woman in her 30s in good health and CMV-seropositive.

V usage is TRBV13 and J usage is TRBJ1-1; possibly TRBD1 for D (6 bases). Per germline, CDR1 PRHDT and CDR2 FYEKMQ (reference sequence). V gave up 6 bases and J gave up 1 base, with 24 bases separating them. This CDR3 is built from 18 residues. CDR3 sequence reads: CASSDRAGRARGNTEAFF. CDR3 nucleotide sequence: TGTGCCAGCAGTGATAGGGCAGGGAGGGCCAGGGGGAACACTGAAGCTTTCTTT.

The J gene is TRBJ2-5, the V gene TRBV6-1; no reliable D call. V was clipped by 2 bases and J by 10 bases, with 14 bases between them. This CDR3 is built from 13 residues. CDR1 MNHNS and CDR2 SASEGT come from the germline V gene. The CDR3 protein is CASSEFTVRNQYF. The CDR3, as DNA: TGTGCCAGCAGTGAATTCACAGTTCGGAACCAGTACTTC.

The gene calls are TRBV7-2 and TRBJ1-1, with 8 bases identical to TRBD1. Germline V lookup: CDR1 SGHTA, CDR2 FQGNSA. CDR3 size: 14 residues. J was trimmed by 8 bases and V by 5 bases; bases with no gene match: 10. CDR3 nucleotide sequence: TGTGCCAGCAGCGCCCGACAGGGGCACGCGGAAGCTTTCTTT. Amino acids: CASSARQGHAEAFF.

The chain employs TRBV13 and TRBJ1-1; D not certain. The CDR3 is 11 amino acids. The germline V and J ends were trimmed by 7 bases and 7 bases, with 10 bases remaining between them. Germline CDR1 and CDR2: PRHDT and FYEKMQ (reference sequence). CDR3 sequence (DNA): TGTGCCAGCACCGCGAGGTTTGAAGCTTTCTTT. It is translated as CASTARFEAFF.

This chain connects TRBV27 to TRBJ2-5; 7 bases match TRBD1. The junction had 6 bases not matched to a gene; V was cut back by 3 bases and J by 2 bases. This CDR3 has 15 residues. Germline-derived CDR1 and CDR2 are MNHEY and SMNVEV (reference sequence). CDR3 sequence: CASSFLRTGQETQYF. The DNA of the CDR3 is TGTGCCAGCAGTTTCCTCCGGACAGGACAAGAGACCCAGTACTTC.

The gene calls are TRBV29-1 and TRBJ2-5, with TRBD2 matching over 9 bases. Germline V lookup: CDR1 SQVTM, CDR2 ANQGSEA. The junction had 7 bases not matched to a gene; V was cut back by 6 bases and J by 5 bases. The CDR3 consists of 13 residues. CDR3 sequence (DNA): TGCAGCGTGGCAGCGGGAGGTGCTGAGACCCAGTACTTC. It is translated as CSVAAGGAETQYF.

As regards this clone: Other DNA sequences in the sample encode the same CDR3. The chain links TRBV27 to TRBJ2-3, with 7 bases lining up with TRBD1. J gave up 4 bases and V 6 bases, and 4 bases lay outside the gene matches. Germline V gene sequence: CDR1 MNHEY, CDR2 SMNVEV (reference sequence). The CDR3 runs 13 residues. CDR3 residues: CASRLQGADTQYF. The CDR3 nucleotides are TGTGCCAGCAGATTGCAGGGGGCAGATACGCAGTATTTT.

The chain uses TRBV10-3 and TRBJ2-7; TRBD1 aligns across 9 bases. The V gene's germline CDR1 is ENHRY and CDR2 SYGVKD. CDR3 length: 18 residues. With 1 base clipped from V and 4 bases from J, the junction kept 14 bases outside the gene matches. DNA for the CDR3: TGTGCCATCAGTGAGTTTGAAAGGCAGGGACAGGGAAGTTACGAGCAGTACTTC. It encodes CAISEFERQGQGSYEQYF.

This clone appeared many times. Its ends do not fully match the called genes, so a read error is possible. Other DNA variants within this sample encode the same CDR3. The J gene is TRBJ1-2, the V gene TRBV20-1; D remains ambiguous. Germline values: CDR1 DFQATT, CDR2 SNEGSKA (reference sequence). CDR3 length: 9 amino acids. The CDR3 bases are TGCAGTGCTAATTATGGCTACACCTTC. Encoded protein: CSANYGYTF.

V and J are TRBV7-2 and TRBJ2-1; 7 nucleotides agree with TRBD1. Germline CDR1 is SGHTA and CDR2 is FQGNSA. V was clipped by 0 bases and J by 2 bases; unmatched bases: 1. The CDR3 spans 15 residues. The CDR3 protein is CASSLAGGPYNEQFF. In nucleotides, the CDR3 is TGTGCCAGCAGCTTAGCAGGGGGCCCCTACAATGAGCAGTTCTTC.

This clone has a handful of counts. The V and J genes are TRBV7-9 and TRBJ2-5; a possible D gene is TRBD1 (6 bases). The CDR3 length is 17 residues. Deletions cut 7 bases from V and 3 bases from J, with 24 bases between. The V gene's germline CDR1 is SEHNR and CDR2 FQNEAQ (reference sequence). DNA for the CDR3: TGTGCCAGCACCCCCCAGGGGACGGGTAAAGCGAAAGAGACCCAGTACTTC. Translated: CASTPQGTGKAKETQYF.

This clone was observed once. The V call is TRBV30, the J call TRBJ1-2; the D gene is possibly TRBD1 (5 bases). CDR1 is GTSNPN, CDR2 SVGIG, per germline (reference sequence). Trimming took 4 bases from V and 5 from J, leaving 14 bases between them. The CDR3 is 13 residues long. The CDR3 DNA is TGTGCCTGGATCAGGGTAAATGGGTATGGCTACACCTTC. Residues: CAWIRVNGYGYTF.

This chain joins TRBV5-1 and TRBJ2-1, with 11 nucleotides matching TRBD2. The CDR3 is 14 residues long. Germline V gene sequence: CDR1 SGHRS, CDR2 YFSETQ. Germline trimming cut 6 bases from V and 8 bases from J; bases unmatched to any gene: 7. CDR3 sequence reads: CASNLAGGYDEQFF. CDR3 nucleotides: TGCGCCAGCAACTTAGCGGGAGGGTACGATGAGCAGTTCTTC.

This rearrangement joins TRBV10-3 to TRBJ2-5; a possible D gene is TRBD1 (5 bases). The V end lost 3 bases, the J end lost 5 bases, and 13 bases lay between the germline ends. There are 14 residues in the CDR3. CDR1 is ENHRY, CDR2 SYGVKD, per germline. CDR3: CAISERTPGETQYF. The CDR3 nucleotides are TGTGCCATCAGTGAAAGGACACCAGGGGAGACCCAGTACTTC.

The chain employs TRBV18 and TRBJ1-1; perhaps TRBD1 as D (5 bases). The CDR3 spans 13 residues. V lost 2 bases and J 7 bases, leaving 11 bases between the germline ends. CDR1 and CDR2 (germline): KGHSH, LQKENI. CDR3 DNA: TGTGCCAGCTCACCAAGAGGGGACGGTGAAGCTTTCTTT. It specifies CASSPRGDGEAFF.

The chain links TRBV4-3 to TRBJ2-1; 9 bases map to TRBD1. After removal of 6 bases from V and 8 bases from J, the junction contained 14 bases not matched to a gene. The germline gives CDR1 LGHNA, CDR2 YSLEER. There are 16 residues in the CDR3. CDR3 sequence (DNA): TGCGCCAGCAGTCCTATCTTTCGGACAGGGGCGGATGAGCAGTTCTTC. As protein: CASSPIFRTGADEQFF.

In its sample, this clone was seen once. This CDR3 reads CASSLAQGSYEQYF. The CDR3 DNA is TGTGCCAGCAGCTTAGCTCAGGGATCCTACGAGCAGTACTTC. The V and J genes are TRBV11-2 and TRBJ2-7; D perhaps matches TRBD1 (5 bases). CDR1 is SGHAT, CDR2 FQNNGV, per germline. V shed 1 base and J shed 1 base, with 8 bases lying between them. The CDR3 loop spans 14 amino acids.